These 27 T cell receptor beta chains were all obtained from the same sample, sequenced in a study of early stage breast cancer tumors. Generated by immunoSEQ multiplex PCR, the TCRdb table keeps only in-frame clones and is missing some. The sample holds approximately 10,000 clones, about two thirds seen once. The sequenced sample consisted of breast tumor tissue. These receptors were taken from a person in their 40s with breast cancer.

This chain links TRBV7-5 with TRBJ2-1; the listed D gene, TRBD2, was not tested against the DNA. TRBV7-5 is given as a pseudogene. CDR3 size: 14 residues. This CDR3 reads CARSLGLAGYEQFF. For the CDR3, the DNA is TGTGCCAGAAGCTTAGGACTAGCGGGATACGAGCAGTTCTTC.

The chain employs TRBV30 and TRBJ2-2, with D hard to call. This CDR3 region has 11 residues. Germline CDR1 reads GTSNPN; CDR2 reads SVGIG (reference sequence). V gave up 5 bases and J gave up 5 bases, with 6 bases separating them. Here the CDR3 reads CAWSRTGELFF. The DNA for the CDR3 is TGTGCCTGGTCCCGTACCGGGGAGCTGTTTTTT.

The chain links TRBV5-1 to TRBJ2-5; TRBD1 might be the D (5 bases). Gene TRBJ2-7 matches the end of the DNA better, so the J call may be wrong. Germline lookup yields CDR1 SGHRS and CDR2 YFSETQ. The CDR3 has 15 residues. CDR3 sequence reads: CASSFWGAGRDEQYF. The CDR3 DNA reads as TGCGCCAGCAGCTTTTGGGGCGCCGGTCGTGACGAGCAGTACTTC.

The chain is built from TRBV11-3 and TRBJ2-3, with a tentative D call TRBD1 (5 bases). Germline loops: CDR1 SGHNT, CDR2 YENEEA. This CDR3 has 15 residues. V lost 5 bases and J lost 0, with 12 bases in between. The CDR3 loop reads CASSLGAGSTDTQYF. CDR3 DNA sequence: TGTGCCAGCAGCCTGGGTGCAGGGAGCACAGATACGCAGTATTTT.

CDR3 DNA sequence: TGTGCCAGCAGCTTATCTTCGGGGGCGGGGGATACGCAGTATTTT. Its translation: CASSLSSGAGDTQYF. V gene TRBV7-9 combines with J gene TRBJ2-3; D is tentatively TRBD1 or TRBD2 (6 bases each). CDR1 SEHNR and CDR2 FQNEAQ come from the germline V gene (reference sequence). CDR3 length: 15 amino acids. Trimming pared 2 bases from V and 6 bases from J, leaving 15 bases between.

The chain links TRBV10-1 to TRBJ2-3; perhaps TRBD2 as D (5 bases). The V end lost 3 bases, the J end lost 4 bases, and 11 bases lay between the germline ends. Germline CDR1 is WNHNN and CDR2 is SYGVQD (reference sequence). This CDR3 is 14 amino acids long. The CDR3 loop reads CASSEGGRPDTQYF. CDR3 DNA: TGCGCCAGCAGTGAAGGTGGGAGACCAGATACGCAGTATTTT.

This clone has only a few counts. This chain connects TRBV18 to TRBJ2-7, with D uncertain. Trimming took off 0 bases at V and 7 bases at J, with 10 bases between the two ends. This CDR3 has 13 residues. Germline V gene lookup returns CDR1 KGHSH and CDR2 LQKENI. The CDR3 bases are TGTGCCAGCTCACCACCCTCGAGCAGGGAGCAGTACTTC. Its protein is CASSPPSSREQYF.

V gene TRBV7-4 combines with J gene TRBJ1-2; tentative D call: TRBD1 (6 bases). The CDR3 loop spans 16 amino acids. The germline CDR1 and CDR2 sequences are SGHVT and SQSDAQ. The germline V and J ends were trimmed by 2 bases and 7 bases, with 20 bases remaining between them. Here the CDR3 DNA reads TGTGCCAGCAGCTTAAGGAAAAGACTCACCAGGGGTGGCTACACCTTC. Translating gives CASSLRKRLTRGGYTF.

Within the sample, this clone is medium-sized. The rearrangement joins TRBV7-6 to TRBJ2-7; 9 nucleotides agree with TRBD1. Per the germline V gene, CDR1 is SGHVS and CDR2 is FNYEAQ. There are 14 residues in the CDR3. Trimming took 3 bases from V and 2 from J; bases not matched to a gene: 2. CDR3 DNA: TGTGCCAGCAGCTTCGGGACAGGGACCTACGAGCAGTACTTC. Translated: CASSFGTGTYEQYF.

V is TRBV27 and J is TRBJ2-2; weak D call: TRBD2 (6 bases). Trimming removed 2 bases at V and 7 bases at J, with 20 bases between. The CDR3 loop spans 17 amino acids. Germline V gene lookup returns CDR1 MNHEY and CDR2 SMNVEV (reference sequence). The CDR3 DNA is TGTGCCAGCAGTTTACGGGCCTATTTGGGAGGCGTCGGGGAGCTGTTTTTT. Translating it yields CASSLRAYLGGVGELFF.

This clone is categorized as medium-sized. CDR3 amino acids: CASSLSASGLTGELFF. DNA for the CDR3: TGTGCCAGCAGCTTATCGGCTAGCGGACTCACCGGGGAGCTGTTTTTT. This chain links TRBV7-8 with TRBJ2-2; TRBD2 agrees at 7 bases. V trimming: 2 bases; J trimming: 4 bases; junction bases outside the gene matches: 7. The germline V gene encodes CDR1 SGHVS and CDR2 FQNEAQ. The CDR3 contains 16 residues.

The chain is built from TRBV7-2 and TRBJ2-7, with D tentatively TRBD2 (5 bases). V gave up 1 base and J gave up 2 bases, with 12 bases separating them. Germline V lookup: CDR1 SGHTA, CDR2 FQGNSA. The CDR3 runs to 15 residues. This chain's CDR3 is CASSLGGLPTYEQYF. Here the CDR3 DNA reads TGTGCCAGCAGCTTAGGCGGGCTCCCTACCTACGAGCAGTACTTC.

V and J are TRBV15 and TRBJ2-1; D is possibly TRBD1 (7 bases). Deletions cut 0 bases from V and 2 bases from J, with 17 bases between. Germline CDR1 is LNHNV and CDR2 is YYDKDF (reference sequence). The CDR3 contains 18 residues. The CDR3 sequence is CATSREGGRGVTYNEQFF. The CDR3 bases are TGTGCCACCAGCAGAGAAGGTGGCAGGGGGGTTACCTACAATGAGCAGTTCTTC. Full variable domain (outside the CDR3, taken from reference TRBV15 and TRBJ2-1): DAMVIQNPRYQVTQFGKPVTLSCSQTLNHNVMYWYQQKSSQAPKLLFHYYDKDFNNEADTPDNFQSRRPNTSFCFLDIRSPGLGDTAMYLCATSREGGRGVTYNEQFFGPGTRLTVL.

The chain is built from TRBV9 and TRBJ1-2; D gene ambiguous. Germline lookup yields CDR1 SGDLS and CDR2 YYNGEE. The CDR3 totals 13 residues. V was pared by 0 bases and J by 2 bases, with 5 bases between. CDR3 residues: CASSVAGNYGYTF. The CDR3 DNA follows: TGTGCCAGCAGCGTAGCCGGGAACTATGGCTACACCTTC.

This chain links TRBV4-2 with TRBJ2-5; TRBD2 aligns across 15 bases. V lost 4 bases and J lost 4; bases outside the gene matches: 7. The CDR3 is made up of 17 amino acids. Germline CDR1 LGHNA, CDR2 YNFKEQ. CDR3 sequence: CASSPGLAGGMGETQYF. For the CDR3, the DNA is TGTGCCAGCAGCCCCGGACTAGCGGGAGGGATGGGAGAGACCCAGTACTTC.

This clone turned up a few times. This chain uses TRBV5-4 with TRBJ1-2; 7 bases map to TRBD1. CDR1 and CDR2 from the germline V gene are SGHNT and YYREEE (reference sequence). Trimming took 0 bases from V and 2 from J; bases not matched to a gene: 4. This CDR3 is 15 amino acids long. CDR3 nucleotides: TGTGCCAGCAGCTTGGTCAGGGGGTCCAACTATGGCTACACCTTC. This translates into CASSLVRGSNYGYTF.

The gene calls are TRBV19 and TRBJ2-2; TRBD2 might be the D (6 bases). The CDR3 totals 15 residues. V was shortened by 7 bases and J by 2 bases, with 14 bases between the two germline ends. Germline CDR1 reads LNHDA; CDR2 reads SQIVND (reference sequence). CDR3 DNA: TGTGCCAGTAAAGGGGTGGGGGGAAACACCGGGGAGCTGTTTTTT. It translates to CASKGVGGNTGELFF.

V usage is TRBV7-2 and J usage is TRBJ1-3; TRBD1 matches 7 bases. Germline loops: CDR1 SGHTA, CDR2 FQGNSA. The CDR3 has 15 amino acids. Unmatched junction bases numbered 3, after V lost 4 bases and J lost 0 bases. This CDR3 reads CASSSQGGSGNTIYF. Here the CDR3 DNA reads TGTGCCAGCAGCTCTCAGGGGGGCTCTGGAAACACCATATATTTT. The variable domain in full, with the rest retrieved from reference TRBV7-2 and TRBJ1-3, is GAGVSQSPSNKVTEKGKDVELRCDPISGHTALYWYRQSLGQGLEFLIYFQGNSAPDKSGLPSDRFSAERTGGSVSTLTIQRTQQEDSAVYLCASSSQGGSGNTIYFGEGSWLTVV.

V is TRBV29-1 and J is TRBJ1-3, with TRBD1 matching over 7 bases. Germline trimming cut 2 bases from V and 4 bases from J; bases unmatched to any gene: 14. CDR1 is SQVTM, CDR2 ANQGSEA, per germline. This CDR3 has 17 amino acids. CDR3 in amino acids: CSVEFVTGRGKGNTIYF. CDR3 sequence (DNA): TGCAGCGTTGAATTTGTGACAGGGCGCGGGAAGGGAAACACCATATATTTT.

The CDR3 protein is CASSLFASGYSYEQYF. CDR3 DNA sequence: TGTGCCAGCAGCTTATTTGCTAGCGGGTACTCCTACGAGCAGTACTTC. This sequence joins TRBV5-5 and TRBJ2-7; TRBD2 agrees at 8 bases. Germline V gene sequence: CDR1 SGHKS, CDR2 YYEKEE (reference sequence). The trim removed 2 bases at V and 0 bases at J, leaving 7 bases unmatched. The CDR3 has 16 residues.

V gene TRBV18 combines with J gene TRBJ2-1, with 10 bases that match TRBD2. The CDR3 totals 16 residues. Germline trimming cut 7 bases from V and 4 bases from J; bases unmatched to any gene: 10. CDR1 is KGHSH, CDR2 LQKENI, per germline. CDR3 DNA: TGTGCCAGCTGGTCTGCACTAGCGGGGACGTACAATGAGCAGTTCTTC. Translation: CASWSALAGTYNEQFF.

This clone was recorded only once. The rearrangement joins TRBV6-1 to TRBJ2-7, with a weak D call TRBD2 (6 bases). The CDR3 covers 14 residues. Germline CDR1 reads MNHNS; CDR2 reads SASEGT. V was cut by 6 bases and J by 5 bases, with 17 bases left in between. The CDR3 sequence: CASSPGEELNEQYF. DNA for the CDR3: TGTGCCAGCAGCCCCGGGGAGGAATTGAACGAGCAGTACTTC.

The chain recombines TRBV19 with TRBJ1-2; TRBD1 might be the D (5 bases). Looked up from germline, CDR1 is LNHDA and CDR2 is SQIVND (reference sequence). The V end lost 2 bases, the J end lost 7 bases, and 11 bases lay between the germline ends. This CDR3 spans 13 amino acids. This CDR3 reads CASSITREGGYTF. The CDR3 nucleotides read TGTGCCAGTAGTATAACCAGGGAAGGTGGCTACACCTTC.

In DNA, the CDR3 is TGTGCCAGCAGCTTGGGTCTCAGCTCCTACAATGAGCAGTTCTTC. This sequence encodes CASSLGLSSYNEQFF. The V gene is TRBV11-3, the J gene TRBJ2-1; D is unclear. Deletions cut 3 bases from V and 0 bases from J, with 9 bases between. Germline loops: CDR1 SGHNT, CDR2 YENEEA. The CDR3 is 15 amino acids.

The chain recombines TRBV11-2 with TRBJ2-3; D is uncertain. Germline loops: CDR1 SGHAT, CDR2 FQNNGV. The CDR3 length is 12 residues. V was pared by 5 bases and J by 6 bases, with 9 bases between. CDR3 DNA sequence: TGTGCCAGCAGCCCTCTAGGGGATACGCAGTATTTT. It codes for CASSPLGDTQYF.

The rearrangement uses TRBV4-2 and TRBJ1-3; possible D gene TRBD1, 5 bases. This CDR3 spans 17 amino acids. The germline V gene has CDR1 LGHNA and CDR2 YNFKEQ. Deletions cut 4 bases from V and 7 bases from J, with 23 bases between. The CDR3 spells CASSRLEGSSFVNTIYF. In DNA, the CDR3 is TGTGCCAGCAGCCGCCTAGAGGGGTCGAGTTTCGTCAACACCATATATTTT.

By frequency in the sample, this clone is medium-sized. The chain is built from TRBV10-2 and TRBJ2-7; D unclear. Germline lookup yields CDR1 WSHSY and CDR2 SAAADI. Trimming left V 8 bases short and J 1 base short, with 12 bases between. The CDR3 consists of 13 residues. CDR3 sequence reads: CASVGVDSYEQYF. The CDR3 nucleotides are TGCGCCAGCGTAGGCGTCGATTCCTACGAGCAGTACTTC.